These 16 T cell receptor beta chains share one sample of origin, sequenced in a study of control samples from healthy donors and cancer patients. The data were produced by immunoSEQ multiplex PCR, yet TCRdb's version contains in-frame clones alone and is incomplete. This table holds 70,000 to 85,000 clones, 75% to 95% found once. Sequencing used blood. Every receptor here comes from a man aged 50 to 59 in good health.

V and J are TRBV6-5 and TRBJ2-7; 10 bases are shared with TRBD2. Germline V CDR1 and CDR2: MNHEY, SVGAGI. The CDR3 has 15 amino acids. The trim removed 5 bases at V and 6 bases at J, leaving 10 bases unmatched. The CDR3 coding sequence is TGTGCCAGCAGTCCAATCCAAGCGGGGGGGCTCGAGCAGTACTTC. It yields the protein CASSPIQAGGLEQYF.

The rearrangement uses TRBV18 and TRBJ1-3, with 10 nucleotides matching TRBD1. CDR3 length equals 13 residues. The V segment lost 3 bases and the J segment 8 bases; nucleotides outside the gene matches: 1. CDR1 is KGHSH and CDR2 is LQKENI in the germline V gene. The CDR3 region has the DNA TGTGCCAGCTCACCTGGACAGGGGGACACCATATATTTT. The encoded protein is CASSPGQGDTIYF.

The CDR3 DNA follows: TGTGCCAGCACCCTGCAGGGCACTAATGAAAAACTGTTTTTT. Translation: CASTLQGTNEKLFF. V is TRBV5-6 and J is TRBJ1-4; D is possibly TRBD1 (5 bases). CDR1 is SGHDT, CDR2 YYEEEE, per germline. Trimming shortened V by 6 bases and J by 2 bases, and 11 bases separated the two germline ends. This CDR3 is 14 amino acids long. The full variable domain, completed using reference TRBV5-6 and TRBJ1-4, is DAGVTQSPTHLIKTRGQQVTLRCSPKSGHDTVSWYQQALGQGPQFIFQYYEEEERQRGNFPDRFSGHQFPNYSSELNVNALLLGDSALYLCASTLQGTNEKLFFGSGTQLSVL.

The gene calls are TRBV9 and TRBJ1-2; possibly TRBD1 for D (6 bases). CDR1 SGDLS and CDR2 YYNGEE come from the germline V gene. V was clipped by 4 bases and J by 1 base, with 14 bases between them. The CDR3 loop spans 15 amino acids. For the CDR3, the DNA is TGTGCCAGCAGCCCCGGGCGGGGGCTTAACTATGGCTACACCTTC. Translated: CASSPGRGLNYGYTF.

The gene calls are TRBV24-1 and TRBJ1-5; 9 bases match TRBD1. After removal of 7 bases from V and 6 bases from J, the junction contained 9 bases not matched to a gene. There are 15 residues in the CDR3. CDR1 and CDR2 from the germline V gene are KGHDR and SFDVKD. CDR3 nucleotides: TGTGCCACCAGCCCATCTACAGGGGGCTTTCAGCCCCAGCATTTT. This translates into CATSPSTGGFQPQHF.

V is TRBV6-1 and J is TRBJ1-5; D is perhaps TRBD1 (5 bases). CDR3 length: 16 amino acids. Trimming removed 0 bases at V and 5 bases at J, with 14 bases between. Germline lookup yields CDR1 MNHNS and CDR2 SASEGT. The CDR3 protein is CASSEARQLGYQPQHF. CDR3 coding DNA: TGTGCCAGCAGTGAAGCGCGACAGCTAGGTTATCAGCCCCAGCATTTT.

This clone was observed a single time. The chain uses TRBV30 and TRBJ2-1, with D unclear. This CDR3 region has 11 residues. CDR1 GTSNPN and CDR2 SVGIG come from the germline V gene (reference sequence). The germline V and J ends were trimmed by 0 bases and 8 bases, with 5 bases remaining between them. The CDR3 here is CAWSVYHEQFF. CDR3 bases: TGTGCCTGGAGTGTATATCATGAGCAGTTCTTC.

The CDR3, as DNA: TGTGCCTGGAGTCGGGCAGGCTCCTTTTATGGCTACACCTTC. Its protein product is CAWSRAGSFYGYTF. The chain links TRBV30 to TRBJ1-2; D unresolved. Germline V lookup: CDR1 GTSNPN, CDR2 SVGIG (reference sequence). V dropped 2 bases and J dropped 5 bases, with 15 bases sitting between them. The CDR3 sequence is 14 residues long.

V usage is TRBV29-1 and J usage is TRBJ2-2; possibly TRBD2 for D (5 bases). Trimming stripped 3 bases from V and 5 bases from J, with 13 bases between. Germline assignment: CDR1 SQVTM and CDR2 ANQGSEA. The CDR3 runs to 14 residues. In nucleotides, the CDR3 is TGCAGCGTTGATACTAGTGGTCGGACCGGGGAGCTGTTTTTT. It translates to CSVDTSGRTGELFF.

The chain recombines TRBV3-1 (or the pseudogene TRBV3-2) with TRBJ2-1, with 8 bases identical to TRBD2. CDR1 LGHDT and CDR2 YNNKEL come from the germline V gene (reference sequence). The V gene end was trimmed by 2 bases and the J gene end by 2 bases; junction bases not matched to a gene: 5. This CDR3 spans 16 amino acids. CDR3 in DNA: TGTGCCAGCAGCCAATGGAACGGGGGGGCCTACAATGAGCAGTTCTTC. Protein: CASSQWNGGAYNEQFF.

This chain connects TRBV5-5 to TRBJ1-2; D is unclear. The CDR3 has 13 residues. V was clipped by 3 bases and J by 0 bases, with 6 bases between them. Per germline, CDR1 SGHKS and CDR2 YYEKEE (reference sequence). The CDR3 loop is CASSYQANYGYTF. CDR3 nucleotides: TGTGCCAGCAGCTACCAGGCTAACTATGGCTACACCTTC.

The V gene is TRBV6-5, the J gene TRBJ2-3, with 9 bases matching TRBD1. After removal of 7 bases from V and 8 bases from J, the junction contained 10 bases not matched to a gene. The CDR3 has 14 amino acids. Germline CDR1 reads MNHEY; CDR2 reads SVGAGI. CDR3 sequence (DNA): TGTGCCAGCATCTTGGACAGGGGCGTGGGTACGCAGTATTTT. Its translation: CASILDRGVGTQYF.

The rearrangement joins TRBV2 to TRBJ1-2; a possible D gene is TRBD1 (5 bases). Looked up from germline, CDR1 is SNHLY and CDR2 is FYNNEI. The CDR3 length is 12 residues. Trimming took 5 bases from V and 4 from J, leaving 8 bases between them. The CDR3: CASSTGIYGYTF. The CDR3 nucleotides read TGTGCCAGCAGTACAGGAATCTATGGCTACACCTTC.

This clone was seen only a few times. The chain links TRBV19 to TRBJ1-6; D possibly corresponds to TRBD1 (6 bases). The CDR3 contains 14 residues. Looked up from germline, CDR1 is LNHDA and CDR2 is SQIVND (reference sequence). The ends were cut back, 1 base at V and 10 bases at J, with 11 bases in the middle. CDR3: CASSIGDTRSPLHF. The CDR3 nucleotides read TGTGCCAGTAGTATAGGGGACACACGGTCACCCCTCCACTTT.

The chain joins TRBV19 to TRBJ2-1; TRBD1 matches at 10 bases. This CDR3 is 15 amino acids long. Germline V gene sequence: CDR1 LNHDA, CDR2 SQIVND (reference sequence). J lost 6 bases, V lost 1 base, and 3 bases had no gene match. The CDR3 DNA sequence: TGTGCCAGTAGTATAGCGGGGACAGGGGTCAATGAGCAGTTCTTC. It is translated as CASSIAGTGVNEQFF.

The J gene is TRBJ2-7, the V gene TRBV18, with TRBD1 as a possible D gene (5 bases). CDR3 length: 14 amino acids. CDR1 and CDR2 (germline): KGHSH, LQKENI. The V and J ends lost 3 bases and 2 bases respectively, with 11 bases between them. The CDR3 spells CASSPPGRPYEQYF. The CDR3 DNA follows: TGTGCCAGCTCACCCCCAGGGCGTCCCTACGAGCAGTACTTC.